This T cell receptor (beta chain) was profiled in a study of blood T cell repertoires in COVID-19. The CDR3 has 14 residues. In germline, CDR1 is LGHDT, CDR2 YNNKEL (reference sequence). The junction had 8 bases not matched to a gene; V was cut back by 4 bases and J by 6 bases. This clone has just a few counts. Authors' data handling: Scientists estimated how many nucleated cells there were by amplifying reference gene primers. Some clones are missing from TCRdb's copy, which holds only in-frame ones; the method was immunoSEQ multiplex PCR. From that table come the V and J calls and clone size; the DNA was used to work out D and trimming. The repertoire holds 160,000 or so clones, with approximately 82% as singletons.

The sequenced sample was peripheral blood. The rearrangement joins TRBV3-1 (or the pseudogene TRBV3-2) to TRBJ2-7; 8 bases match TRBD1. The sequence was collected from a woman between 45 and 60 years old with acute or convalescent COVID-19. The CDR3 protein is CASSRDRGLGEQYF. The CDR3 region has the DNA TGTGCCAGCAGCCGCGACAGGGGTCTGGGCGAGCAGTACTTC.